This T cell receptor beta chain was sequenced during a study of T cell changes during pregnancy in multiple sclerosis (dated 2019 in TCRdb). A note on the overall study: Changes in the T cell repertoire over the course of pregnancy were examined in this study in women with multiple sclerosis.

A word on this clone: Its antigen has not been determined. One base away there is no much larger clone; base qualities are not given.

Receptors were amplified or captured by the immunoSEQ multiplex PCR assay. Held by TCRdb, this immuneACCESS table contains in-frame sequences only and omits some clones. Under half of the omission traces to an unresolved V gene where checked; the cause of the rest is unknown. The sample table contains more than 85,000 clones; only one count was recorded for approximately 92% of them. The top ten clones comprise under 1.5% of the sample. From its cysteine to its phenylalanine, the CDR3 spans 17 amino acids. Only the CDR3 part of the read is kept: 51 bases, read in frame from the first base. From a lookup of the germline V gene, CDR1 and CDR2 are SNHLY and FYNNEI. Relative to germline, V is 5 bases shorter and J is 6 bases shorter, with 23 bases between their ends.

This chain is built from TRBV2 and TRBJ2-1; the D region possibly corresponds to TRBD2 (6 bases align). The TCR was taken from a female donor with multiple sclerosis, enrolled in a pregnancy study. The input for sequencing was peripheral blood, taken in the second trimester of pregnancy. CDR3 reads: CASSHLLASSPLNEQFF. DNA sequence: TGTGCCAGCAGTCATCTACTAGCTTCTTCACCCCTCAATGAGCAGTTCTTC.